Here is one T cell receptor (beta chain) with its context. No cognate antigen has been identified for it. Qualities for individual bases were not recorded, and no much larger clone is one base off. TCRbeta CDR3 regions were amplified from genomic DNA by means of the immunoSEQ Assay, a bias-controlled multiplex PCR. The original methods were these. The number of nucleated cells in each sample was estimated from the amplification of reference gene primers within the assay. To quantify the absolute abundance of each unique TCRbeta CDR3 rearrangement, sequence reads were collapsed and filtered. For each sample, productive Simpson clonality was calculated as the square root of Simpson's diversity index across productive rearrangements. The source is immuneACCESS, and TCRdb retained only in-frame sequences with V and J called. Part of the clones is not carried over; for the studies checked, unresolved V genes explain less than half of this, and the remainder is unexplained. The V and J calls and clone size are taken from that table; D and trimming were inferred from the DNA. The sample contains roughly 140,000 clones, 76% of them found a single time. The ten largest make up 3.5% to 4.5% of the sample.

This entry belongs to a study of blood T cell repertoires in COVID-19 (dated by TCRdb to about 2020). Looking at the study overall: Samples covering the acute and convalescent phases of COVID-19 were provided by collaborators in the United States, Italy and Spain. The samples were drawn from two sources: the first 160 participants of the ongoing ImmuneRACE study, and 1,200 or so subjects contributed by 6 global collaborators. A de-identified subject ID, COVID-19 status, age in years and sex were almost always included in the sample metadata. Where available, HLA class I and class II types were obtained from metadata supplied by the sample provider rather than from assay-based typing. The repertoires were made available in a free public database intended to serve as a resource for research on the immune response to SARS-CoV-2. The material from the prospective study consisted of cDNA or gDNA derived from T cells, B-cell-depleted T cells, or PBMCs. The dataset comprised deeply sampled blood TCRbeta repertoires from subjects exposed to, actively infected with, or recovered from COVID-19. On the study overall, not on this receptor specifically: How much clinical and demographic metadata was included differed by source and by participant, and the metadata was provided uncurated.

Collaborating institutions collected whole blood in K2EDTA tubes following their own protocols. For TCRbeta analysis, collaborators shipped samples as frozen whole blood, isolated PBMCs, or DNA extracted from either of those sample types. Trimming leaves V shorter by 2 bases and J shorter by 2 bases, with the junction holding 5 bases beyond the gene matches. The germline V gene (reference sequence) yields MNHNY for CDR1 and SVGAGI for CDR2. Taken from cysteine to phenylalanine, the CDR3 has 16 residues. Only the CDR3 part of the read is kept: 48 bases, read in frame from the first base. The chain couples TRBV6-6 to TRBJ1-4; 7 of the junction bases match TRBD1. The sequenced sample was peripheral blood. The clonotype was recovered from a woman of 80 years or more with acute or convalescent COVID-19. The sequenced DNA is TGTGCCAGCAGTTACGAACAGGGGATCACTAATGAAAAACTGTTTTTT. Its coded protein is CASSYEQGITNEKLFF.